Following are 18 T cell receptor beta chains from one sample sequenced in a study of OX40 agonist ivuxolimab in advanced cancers. This table comes from immunoSEQ multiplex PCR, and its TCRdb copy is limited to in-frame clones, with some not included. The sample carries tens of thousands of clones, around 85% recorded once. This material consisted of CD4+ or CD8+ T cells sorted from blood, taken in a trial of the OX40 agonist ivuxolimab. These receptors were collected from an adult with an advanced solid tumor such as melanoma, head and neck, liver or kidney cancer.

This chain connects TRBV2 to TRBJ2-6, with 11 bases aligning to TRBD1. CDR3 length: 18 residues. Germline-derived CDR1 and CDR2 are SNHLY and FYNNEI. With 6 bases clipped from V and 1 base from J, the junction kept 8 bases outside the gene matches. CDR3 residues: CASSPGQGAGSGANVLTF. The DNA for the CDR3 is TGTGCCAGCAGCCCCGGACAGGGGGCTGGATCTGGGGCCAACGTCCTGACTTTC.

The rearrangement links TRBV7-9 to TRBJ1-2, with 9 bases fitting TRBD1. The V segment lost 4 bases and the J segment 7 bases; nucleotides outside the gene matches: 19. Germline V gives CDR1 SEHNR, CDR2 FQNEAQ (reference sequence). The CDR3 length is 18 residues. CDR3 sequence: CASSSGGFGTGTRSGYTF. In nucleotides, the CDR3 is TGTGCCAGCAGCTCGGGCGGGTTCGGGACAGGGACTCGAAGTGGCTACACCTTC.

The genes are TRBV28 and TRBJ2-1; D perhaps matches TRBD2 (5 bases). In germline, CDR1 is MDHEN, CDR2 SYDVKM. The germline V and J ends were trimmed by 5 bases and 7 bases, with 9 bases remaining between them. The CDR3 consists of 12 residues. The CDR3 loop reads CASSTWRNEQFF. The CDR3 DNA reads as TGTGCCAGCAGTACCTGGAGGAATGAGCAGTTCTTC. Filled out from reference TRBV28 and TRBJ2-1, the complete variable domain reads DVKVTQSSRYLVKRTGEKVFLECVQDMDHENMFWYRQDPGLGLRLIYFSYDVKMKEKGDIPEGYSVSREKKERFSLILESASTNQTSMYLCASSTWRNEQFFGPGTRLTVL.

This clone has just a few counts. V gene TRBV7-8 combines with J gene TRBJ2-6; no definite D call. The CDR3 has 13 residues. Germline loops: CDR1 SGHVS, CDR2 FQNEAQ. Trimming pared 5 bases from V and 9 bases from J, leaving 11 bases between. The CDR3, as DNA: TGTGCCAGCAGCCCGGGTCTCAACAACGTCCTGACTTTC. As protein: CASSPGLNNVLTF.

The CDR3 spells CASSAGESTDTQYF. For the CDR3, the DNA is TGCGCCAGCAGCGCCGGGGAGAGCACAGATACGCAGTATTTT. J is TRBJ2-3 and V is TRBV5-1, with a weak D call TRBD2 (5 bases). Germline V lookup: CDR1 SGHRS, CDR2 YFSETQ. The V end was cut by 4 bases, the J end by 0 bases, with 9 bases between. The CDR3 has 14 residues. The full variable domain, with the rest looked up from reference TRBV5-1 and TRBJ2-3, is KAGVTQTPRYLIKTRGQQVTLSCSPISGHRSVSWYQQTPGQGLQFLFEYFSETQRNKGNFPGRFSGRQFSNSRSEMNVSTLELGDSALYLCASSAGESTDTQYFGPGTRLTVL.

CDR3 sequence: CASSFSGGNTGELFF. The CDR3 region has the DNA TGTGCCAGCAGCTTCTCGGGGGGGAACACCGGGGAGCTGTTTTTT. This chain uses TRBV7-2 with TRBJ2-2, with 7 bases matching TRBD2. The CDR3 is made up of 15 amino acids. The germline gives CDR1 SGHTA, CDR2 FQGNSA. The V gene end was trimmed by 3 bases and the J gene end by 1 base; junction bases not matched to a gene: 2.

The V and J genes are TRBV27 and TRBJ2-1; D gene unclear. V shed 3 bases and J shed 9 bases, with 9 bases lying between them. Germline assignment: CDR1 MNHEY and CDR2 SMNVEV (reference sequence). This CDR3 comprises 12 residues. CDR3 loop: CASSFSLREQFF. In nucleotides, the CDR3 is TGTGCCAGCAGTTTCTCTTTGCGTGAGCAGTTCTTC.

The chain employs TRBV18 and TRBJ1-5; D is perhaps TRBD1 (5 bases). Trimming stripped 5 bases from V and 5 bases from J, with 19 bases between. The germline V gene encodes CDR1 KGHSH and CDR2 LQKENI. The CDR3 is made up of 16 amino acids. CDR3 region: CASSTTPWGNHQPQHF. The CDR3 region has the DNA TGTGCCAGCTCAACAACGCCCTGGGGGAATCATCAGCCCCAGCATTTT. Full variable domain (rest looked up from reference TRBV18 and TRBJ1-5): NAGVMQNPRHLVRRRGQEARLRCSPMKGHSHVYWYRQLPEEGLKFMVYLQKENIIDESGMPKERFSAEFPKEGPSILRIQQVVRGDSAAYFCASSTTPWGNHQPQHFGDGTRLSIL.

J is TRBJ2-1 and V is TRBV7-3; TRBD2 might be the D (6 bases). The germline V and J ends were trimmed by 5 bases and 5 bases, with 19 bases remaining between them. CDR3 length: 16 residues. The germline CDR1 and CDR2 sequences are SGHTA and FQGTGA. CDR3 loop: CASSPRSGRVDNEQFF. The CDR3 nucleotides are TGTGCCAGCAGCCCCCGATCCGGGAGAGTAGACAATGAGCAGTTCTTC.

As concerns this clone: The junction shows a germline mismatch at one end, possibly a read error. The chain recombines TRBV11-2 with TRBJ2-7, with 8 bases aligning to TRBD1. Germline assignment: CDR1 SGHAT and CDR2 FQNNGV. The CDR3 is made up of 13 amino acids. The CDR3 protein is CASSPPGTGSFFF. The CDR3 DNA sequence: TGTGCCAGCAGCCCCCCCGGGACAGGATCCTTCTTCTTC. Variable domain in full (rest from reference TRBV11-2 and TRBJ2-7): EAGVAQSPRYKIIEKRQSVAFWCNPISGHATLYWYQQILGQGPKLLIQFQNNGVVDDSQLPKDRFSAERLKGVDSTLKIQPAKLEDSAVYLCASSPPGTGSFFFGPGTRLTVT.

The chain couples TRBV5-7 to TRBJ1-5, with TRBD1 matching 7 bases. TRBV5-7 is assigned to the ORF class and has an uncertain function. This CDR3 spans 16 amino acids. Losses at the gene ends were 4 bases for V and 2 bases for J; bases not matched to a gene: 9. The CDR3 DNA reads TGTGCCAGCAGCCGGCTAGAGGGGGCAGGCAATCAGCCCCAGCATTTT. This encodes CASSRLEGAGNQPQHF.

This clone was counted a few times. This rearrangement joins TRBV5-1 to TRBJ2-5, with 15 bases identical to TRBD2. Germline CDR1 and CDR2: SGHRS and YFSETQ. The trim removed 4 bases at V and 1 base at J, leaving 5 bases unmatched. This CDR3 has 17 residues. Here the CDR3 DNA reads TGCGCCAGCAGCGGGGGACTAGCGGGGGGCCTCCAAGAGACCCAGTACTTC. Translated: CASSGGLAGGLQETQYF.

This chain links TRBV7-2 with TRBJ2-7; D may be TRBD2 (6 bases). Trimming shortened V by 1 base and J by 0 bases, and 10 bases separated the two germline ends. The CDR3 length is 15 residues. The germline V gene has CDR1 SGHTA and CDR2 FQGNSA. CDR3 residues: CASSLVSGHSYEQYF. For the CDR3, the DNA is TGTGCCAGCAGCTTAGTCAGCGGGCACTCCTACGAGCAGTACTTC.

The V gene is TRBV28, the J gene TRBJ2-2, with D hard to call. V lost 5 bases, J lost 5 bases, and 6 bases lay in between. CDR1 is MDHEN, CDR2 SYDVKM, per germline. This CDR3 contains 12 residues. The CDR3 loop is CASSKQTGELFF. The CDR3, as DNA: TGTGCCAGCAGTAAACAGACCGGGGAGCTGTTTTTT.

The genes are TRBV7-3 and TRBJ2-1, with TRBD2 as a possible D gene (6 bases). V was shortened by 5 bases and J by 8 bases, with 19 bases between the two germline ends. The CDR3 runs 15 residues. Germline V gene data show CDR1 as SGHTA and CDR2 as FQGTGA. This CDR3 is CASSLTKEGPDEQFF. CDR3 nucleotide sequence: TGTGCCAGCAGCCTGACCAAGGAGGGCCCCGATGAGCAGTTCTTC.

This clone has only a few counts. This sequence joins TRBV2 and TRBJ2-1; TRBD2 aligns across 7 bases. Trimming at V came to 7 bases and at J to 6 bases, leaving 6 bases not matched to a gene. CDR1 and CDR2 (germline): SNHLY, FYNNEI. CDR3 size: 13 residues. Written as DNA, the CDR3 is TGTGCCAGCAACCGCTGGGGGGGCAATGAGCAGTTCTTC. Residues: CASNRWGGNEQFF.

The CDR3 DNA follows: TGTGCCAGCAGTTTCTCCGGACTAGCGGGAAAGGATGAGCAGTTCTTC. This encodes CASSFSGLAGKDEQFF. V usage is TRBV28 and J usage is TRBJ2-1, with 12 nucleotides matching TRBD2. The CDR3 loop spans 16 amino acids. In germline, CDR1 is MDHEN, CDR2 SYDVKM. Trimming at V came to 3 bases and at J to 8 bases, leaving 8 bases not matched to a gene.

The V gene is TRBV6-1, the J gene TRBJ2-2, with TRBD2 identical over 12 bases. V lost 4 bases and J lost 5; bases outside the gene matches: 5. This CDR3 spans 16 amino acids. Germline CDR1 is MNHNS and CDR2 is SASEGT. CDR3: CASSGGLAGGTGELFF. The CDR3 nucleotides are TGTGCCAGCAGTGGTGGCCTAGCGGGAGGGACCGGGGAGCTGTTTTTT.